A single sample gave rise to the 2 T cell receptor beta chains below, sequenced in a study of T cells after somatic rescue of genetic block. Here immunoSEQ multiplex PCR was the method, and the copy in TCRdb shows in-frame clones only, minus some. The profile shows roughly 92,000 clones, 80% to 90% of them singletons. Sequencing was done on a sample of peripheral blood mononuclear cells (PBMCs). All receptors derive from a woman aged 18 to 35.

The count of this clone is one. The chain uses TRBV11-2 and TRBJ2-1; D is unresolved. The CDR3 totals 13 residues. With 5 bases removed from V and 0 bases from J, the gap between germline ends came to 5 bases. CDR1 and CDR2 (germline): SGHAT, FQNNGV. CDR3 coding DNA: TGTGCCAGCAGCGAGAGCTCCTACAATGAGCAGTTCTTC. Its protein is CASSESSYNEQFF.

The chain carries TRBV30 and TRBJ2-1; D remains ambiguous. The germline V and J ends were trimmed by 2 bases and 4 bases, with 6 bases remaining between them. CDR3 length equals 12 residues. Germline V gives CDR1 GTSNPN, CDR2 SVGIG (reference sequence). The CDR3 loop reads CAWSPLYNEQFF. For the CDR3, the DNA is TGTGCCTGGAGTCCCCTATACAATGAGCAGTTCTTC. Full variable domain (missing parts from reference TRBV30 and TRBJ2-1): SQTIHQWPATLVQPVGSPLSLECTVEGTSNPNLYWYRQAAGRGLQLLFYSVGIGQISSEVPQNLSASRPQDRQFILSSKKLLLSDSGFYLCAWSPLYNEQFFGPGTRLTVL.